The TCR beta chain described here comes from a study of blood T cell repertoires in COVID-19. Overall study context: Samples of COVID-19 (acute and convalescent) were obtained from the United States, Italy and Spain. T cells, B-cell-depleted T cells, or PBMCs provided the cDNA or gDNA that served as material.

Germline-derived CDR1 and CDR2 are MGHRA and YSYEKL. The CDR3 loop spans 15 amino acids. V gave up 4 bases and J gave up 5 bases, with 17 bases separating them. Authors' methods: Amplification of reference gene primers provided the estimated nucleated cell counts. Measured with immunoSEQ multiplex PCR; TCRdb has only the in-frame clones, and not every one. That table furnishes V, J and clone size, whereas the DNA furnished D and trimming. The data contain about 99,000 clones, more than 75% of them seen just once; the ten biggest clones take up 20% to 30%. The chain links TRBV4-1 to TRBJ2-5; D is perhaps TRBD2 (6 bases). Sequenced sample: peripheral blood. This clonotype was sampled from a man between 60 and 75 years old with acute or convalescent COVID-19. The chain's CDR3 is CASSPWLGGVETQYF. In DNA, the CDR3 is TGCGCCAGCAGCCCTTGGCTCGGGGGAGTTGAGACCCAGTACTTC.